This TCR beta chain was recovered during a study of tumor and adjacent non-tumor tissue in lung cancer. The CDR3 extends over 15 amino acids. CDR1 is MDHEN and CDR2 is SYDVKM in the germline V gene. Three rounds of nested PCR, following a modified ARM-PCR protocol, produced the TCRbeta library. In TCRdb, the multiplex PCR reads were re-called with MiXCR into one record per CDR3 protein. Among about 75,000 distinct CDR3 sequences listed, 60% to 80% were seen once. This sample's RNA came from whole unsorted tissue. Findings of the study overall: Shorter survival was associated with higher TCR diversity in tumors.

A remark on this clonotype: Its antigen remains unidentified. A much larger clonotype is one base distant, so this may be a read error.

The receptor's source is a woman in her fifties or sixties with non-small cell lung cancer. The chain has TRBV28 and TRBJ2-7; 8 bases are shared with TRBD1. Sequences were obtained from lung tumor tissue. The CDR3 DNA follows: TGTGTCAGCAGATCAGGACAGGGCCGGACCTACGAGCAGTACTTC. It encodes CVSRSGQGRTYEQYF.